This entry is about one T cell receptor beta chain. Its antigen is not known. This specimen comes from a study of T cell responses to AZD1222 COVID-19 vaccine. Study background: Recipients boosted at about 4 weeks or about 12 weeks are pooled. Whole-study results and caveats: A mostly white British donor set with more females was recruited, and clonal diversity was possibly underestimated.

The repertoire was sequenced with immunoSEQ multiplex PCR; TCRdb's copy has only in-frame clones and lacks some. The table includes roughly 120,000 clones, about 90% detected once. CDR3 size: 14 residues. V gave up 7 bases and J gave up 3 bases; unmatched junction bases: 9. The V gene's germline CDR1 is MDHEN and CDR2 SYDVKM. This rearrangement joins TRBV28 to TRBJ2-7, with TRBD2 identical over 7 bases. The receptor comes from an adult in good health. The specimen was peripheral blood, collected on day 0 of AZD1222 vaccination. CDR3 bases: TGTGCCAGCACCCCCGGGGGAGGGCTCTACGAGCAGTACTTC. It translates to CASTPGGGLYEQYF.